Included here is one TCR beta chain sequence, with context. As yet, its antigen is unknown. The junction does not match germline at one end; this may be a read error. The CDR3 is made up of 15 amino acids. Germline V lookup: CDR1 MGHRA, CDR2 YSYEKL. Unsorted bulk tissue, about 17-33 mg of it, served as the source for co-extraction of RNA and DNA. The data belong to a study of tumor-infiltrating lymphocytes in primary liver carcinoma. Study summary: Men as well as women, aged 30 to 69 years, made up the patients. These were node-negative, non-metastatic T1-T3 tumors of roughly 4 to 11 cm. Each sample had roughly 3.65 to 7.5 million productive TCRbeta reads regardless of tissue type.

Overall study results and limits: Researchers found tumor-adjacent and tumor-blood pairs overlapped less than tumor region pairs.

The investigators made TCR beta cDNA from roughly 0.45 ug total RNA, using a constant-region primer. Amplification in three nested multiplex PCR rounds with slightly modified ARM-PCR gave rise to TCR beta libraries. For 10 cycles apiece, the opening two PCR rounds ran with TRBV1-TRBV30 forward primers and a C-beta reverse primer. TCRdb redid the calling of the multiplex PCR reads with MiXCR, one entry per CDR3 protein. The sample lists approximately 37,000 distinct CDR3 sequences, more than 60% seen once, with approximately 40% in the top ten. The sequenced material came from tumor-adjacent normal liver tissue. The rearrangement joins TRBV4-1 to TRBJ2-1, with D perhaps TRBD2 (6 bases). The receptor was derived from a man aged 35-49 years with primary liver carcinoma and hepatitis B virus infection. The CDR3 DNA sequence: TGCGCCAGCAGCCCAGTCGGGGGAGGTGGCAATGAGCATTTCTTC. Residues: CASSPVGGGGNEHFF.